This T cell receptor beta chain was found in a study of identical twins. TCRdb fed the 5' RACE reads into MiXCR, producing one record per CDR3 protein. The sample has roughly 1,500,000 distinct CDR3 sequences, about 30% seen once. Trimming left V 6 bases short and J 0 bases short, with 15 bases between. Germline V CDR1 and CDR2: MNHNS, SASEGT. The CDR3 extends over 16 amino acids. Study-wide results and limits: Out-of-frame alpha sequences shared between twins exhibited an excess of low generation probability. In drawing conclusions, the study used cross-sectional statistical analysis and did not follow the same donors.

Concerning this clonotype: Its antigen is unidentified.

The origin of this receptor is a newborn girl in good health. The sample was cord blood. V and J are TRBV6-1 and TRBJ1-5; TRBD1 might be the D (5 bases). CDR3 DNA: TGTGCCAGCAGCGAGACAGATACTCATAGCAATCAGCCCCAGCATTTT. As protein: CASSETDTHSNQPQHF.